A selection of T cell receptor beta chains follows, all from one sample in a study of blood T cell repertoires in COVID-19. Measured with immunoSEQ multiplex PCR; TCRdb has only the in-frame clones, and not every one. This table has about 88,000 clones, over 75% appearing once. The sample comprised peripheral blood. All receptors come from a woman aged 80 or older with acute or convalescent COVID-19. Both conserved end residues are part of each CDR3. Fields, in order: clone size, D gene, V gene, J gene, CDR3 DNA, CDR3 protein. A D gene is named only where the DNA matches it firmly. The listing skips clone size in some rows; elsewhere it reads once, few, many or a size class.

clone size: .; D gene: TRBD2; V gene: TRBV5-1; J gene: TRBJ2-1; CDR3 DNA: TGCGCCAGCAGCTTGGAACTAGCGGGGGCGGGCCCTGAGCAGTTCTTC; CDR3 protein: CASSLELAGAGPEQFF
clone size: .; D gene: TRBD1; V gene: TRBV2; J gene: TRBJ2-2; CDR3 DNA: TGTGCCAGCAGGACAGGGTCTCTGACGAGCGGGGAGCTGTTTTTT; CDR3 protein: CASRTGSLTSGELFF
clone size: .; D gene: TRBD1; V gene: TRBV7-3; J gene: TRBJ2-2; CDR3 DNA: TGTGCCAGCAGAGACAGGGCCAGTGGGTCCGGGGAGCTGTTTTTT; CDR3 protein: CASRDRASGSGELFF
clone size: .; D gene: TRBD2; V gene: TRBV7-3; J gene: TRBJ2-7; CDR3 DNA: TGTGCCAGCAGCTTAGTAGGCGGGGGGCTGTACTTC; CDR3 protein: CASSLVGGGLYF
clone size: .; D gene: TRBD1; V gene: TRBV4-3; J gene: TRBJ2-6; CDR3 DNA: TGCGCCAGCAGCCAAGTCGGGGACAGCACTTACTTTGTCGGGGCCAACGTCCTGACTTTC; CDR3 protein: CASSQVGDSTYFVGANVLTF
clone size: .; D gene: TRBD2; V gene: TRBV4-2; J gene: TRBJ2-1; CDR3 DNA: TGTGCCAGCAGCCCCTGGACTAGCGAGAGCTCCTACAATGAGCAGTTCTTC; CDR3 protein: CASSPWTSESSYNEQFF
clone size: few; D gene: TRBD2; V gene: TRBV18; J gene: TRBJ2-1; CDR3 DNA: TGTGCCAGCTCACCACCTCTTTTCCCGAAACGAACTAGCGGGGATTCCTACAATGAGCAGTTCTTC; CDR3 protein: CASSPPLFPKRTSGDSYNEQFF
clone size: .; D gene: .; V gene: TRBV2; J gene: TRBJ2-7; CDR3 DNA: TGTGCCAGCTCCCTGGCGGCTAGCTCCTACGAGCAGTACTTC; CDR3 protein: CASSLAASSYEQYF
clone size: .; D gene: .; V gene: TRBV11-2; J gene: TRBJ2-7; CDR3 DNA: TGTGCCAGCAGCCCTCTAGCCAACGAGCAGTACTTC; CDR3 protein: CASSPLANEQYF
clone size: .; D gene: TRBD2; V gene: TRBV4-3; J gene: TRBJ2-2; CDR3 DNA: TGCGCCAGCAGCCAACGACTAGCGGGGGGCACCGGGGAGCTGTTTTTT; CDR3 protein: CASSQRLAGGTGELFF
clone size: .; D gene: TRBD1; V gene: TRBV5-1; J gene: TRBJ1-1; CDR3 DNA: TGCGCCAGCAGCTTGACAGGGGGCGAAGCCACTGAAGCTTTCTTT; CDR3 protein: CASSLTGGEATEAFF
clone size: .; D gene: .; V gene: TRBV19; J gene: TRBJ2-1; CDR3 DNA: TGTGCCAGTAGTATCCACGGCTACAATGAGCAGTTCTTC; CDR3 protein: CASSIHGYNEQFF
clone size: .; D gene: .; V gene: TRBV5-1; J gene: TRBJ2-2; CDR3 DNA: TGCGCCAGCAGCTTGGACAGCATCGTTTCGAACACCGGGGAGCTGTTTTTT; CDR3 protein: CASSLDSIVSNTGELFF
clone size: .; D gene: .; V gene: TRBV10-1; J gene: TRBJ1-5; CDR3 DNA: TGCGCCAGCAGTGAGGTCGATCCTGCTCTAGGGGCTCAAAATCAGCCCCAGCATTTT; CDR3 protein: CASSEVDPALGAQNQPQHF
clone size: .; D gene: .; V gene: TRBV6-5; J gene: TRBJ1-2; CDR3 DNA: TGTGCCAGCAGTTATAAAGGGGGCTATGGCTACACCTTC; CDR3 protein: CASSYKGGYGYTF
clone size: .; D gene: .; V gene: TRBV7-9; J gene: TRBJ2-2; CDR3 DNA: TGTGCCAGCAGCTTCCCACGGGGGTTCGCCGGGGAGCTGTTTTTT; CDR3 protein: CASSFPRGFAGELFF
clone size: .; D gene: .; V gene: TRBV30; J gene: TRBJ1-2; CDR3 DNA: TGTGCCTGGAGTCGGTTCGGTAGCAGGGAAGCTGGCTACACCTTC; CDR3 protein: CAWSRFGSREAGYTF
clone size: .; D gene: .; V gene: TRBV4-2; J gene: TRBJ2-3; CDR3 DNA: TGTGCCAGCAGCCCGAGGACAGAAAGGGCAGATACGCAGTATTTT; CDR3 protein: CASSPRTERADTQYF
clone size: .; D gene: .; V gene: TRBV5-1; J gene: TRBJ2-1; CDR3 DNA: TGCGCCAGCAGGCAAGTTTCCAGCTCCTACAATGAGCAGTTCTTC; CDR3 protein: CASRQVSSSYNEQFF
clone size: .; D gene: TRBD1; V gene: TRBV28; J gene: TRBJ2-7; CDR3 DNA: TGTGCCAGCAGTACGACGACAGGGGGGAACGAGCAGTACTTC; CDR3 protein: CASSTTTGGNEQYF
clone size: .; D gene: .; V gene: TRBV7-9; J gene: TRBJ1-4; CDR3 DNA: TGTGCCAGCAGCCCTGGACAGAATGAAAAACTGTTTTTT; CDR3 protein: CASSPGQNEKLFF
clone size: .; D gene: .; V gene: TRBV3-1/TRBV3-2; J gene: TRBJ2-1; CDR3 DNA: TGTGCCAGCAGCCAACGGGTGCAGTACAATGAGCAGTTCTTC; CDR3 protein: CASSQRVQYNEQFF
clone size: .; D gene: .; V gene: TRBV27; J gene: TRBJ2-6; CDR3 DNA: TGTGCCAGCAGACAGAGCTCTGGGGCCAACGTCCTGACTTTC; CDR3 protein: CASRQSSGANVLTF
clone size: .; D gene: .; V gene: TRBV6-2/TRBV6-3; J gene: TRBJ2-5; CDR3 DNA: TGTGCCAGCAGTTACTCCTCGGGGATGCAAGAGACCCAGTACTTC; CDR3 protein: CASSYSSGMQETQYF
clone size: .; D gene: .; V gene: TRBV10-1; J gene: TRBJ2-7; CDR3 DNA: TGCGCCAGCAGTGACGGGGTGTATTCCTACGAGCAGTACTTC; CDR3 protein: CASSDGVYSYEQYF
clone size: .; D gene: .; V gene: TRBV13; J gene: TRBJ2-1; CDR3 DNA: TGTGCCAGCAGCCCAGGACAGCATTACAATGAGCAGTTCTTC; CDR3 protein: CASSPGQHYNEQFF
clone size: .; D gene: .; V gene: TRBV2; J gene: TRBJ1-5; CDR3 DNA: TGTGCCAGCAGTGAATCATCCGGAGGTCAGCCCCAGCATTTT; CDR3 protein: CASSESSGGQPQHF
clone size: .; D gene: TRBD1; V gene: TRBV12-3/TRBV12-4; J gene: TRBJ1-2; CDR3 DNA: TGTGCCAGCAGCCCGGGACAGGGCTATGGCTACACCTTC; CDR3 protein: CASSPGQGYGYTF
clone size: .; D gene: TRBD1; V gene: TRBV19; J gene: TRBJ2-7; CDR3 DNA: TGTGCCAGTCGGGACAGGTACGACTCCTACGAGCAGTACTTC; CDR3 protein: CASRDRYDSYEQYF
clone size: .; D gene: TRBD2; V gene: TRBV9; J gene: TRBJ2-1; CDR3 DNA: TGTGCCAGCAGCTCGCGGGGCAGCGGGAGAGGTAATGAGCAGTTCTTC; CDR3 protein: CASSSRGSGRGNEQFF
clone size: .; D gene: TRBD1; V gene: TRBV5-1; J gene: TRBJ2-3; CDR3 DNA: TGCGCCAGCAGCTTGGCCGGACAGGGAGCCACAGATACGCAGTATTTT; CDR3 protein: CASSLAGQGATDTQYF
clone size: .; D gene: .; V gene: TRBV27; J gene: TRBJ1-5; CDR3 DNA: TGTGCCAGCAGTTCCTACCTTAATCAGCCCCAGCATTTT; CDR3 protein: CASSSYLNQPQHF
clone size: .; D gene: .; V gene: TRBV4-3; J gene: TRBJ2-1; CDR3 DNA: TGCGCCAGCAGCCAAGGGAGCCTAGTTGGTGGGAATGAGCAGTTCTTC; CDR3 protein: CASSQGSLVGGNEQFF
clone size: .; D gene: .; V gene: TRBV21-1; J gene: TRBJ2-1; CDR3 DNA: TGTGCCAGCAGCAAAGGGGCCCGGGCGGGAGCTCTTGACAATGAGCAGTTCTTC; CDR3 protein: CASSKGARAGALDNEQFF
clone size: .; D gene: TRBD2; V gene: TRBV7-9; J gene: TRBJ2-5; CDR3 DNA: TGTGCCAGCAGCTTAAGCGGGAGAGAGACCCAGTACTTC; CDR3 protein: CASSLSGRETQYF
clone size: .; D gene: TRBD2; V gene: TRBV30; J gene: TRBJ2-1; CDR3 DNA: TGTGCCTGGAGTACGGCGGGAGTGTCCTACAATGAGCAGTTCTTC; CDR3 protein: CAWSTAGVSYNEQFF
clone size: .; D gene: .; V gene: TRBV27; J gene: TRBJ1-2; CDR3 DNA: TGTGCCACCTGGACAGTAAAGGACTATGGCTACACCTTC; CDR3 protein: CATWTVKDYGYTF
clone size: .; D gene: TRBD2; V gene: TRBV2; J gene: TRBJ2-7; CDR3 DNA: TGTGCCAGCAGTGGGACTAGCGGGAGTTACGAGCAGTACTTC; CDR3 protein: CASSGTSGSYEQYF
clone size: .; D gene: .; V gene: TRBV9; J gene: TRBJ2-7; CDR3 DNA: TGTGCCAGCAGCGTGGGACTTTCCTACGAGCAGTACTTC; CDR3 protein: CASSVGLSYEQYF
clone size: .; D gene: .; V gene: TRBV28; J gene: TRBJ2-5; CDR3 DNA: TGTGCCAGCAGGGGCCCTTATACTAAAGCGGGCAGGGAGCGAGAGACCCAGTACTTC; CDR3 protein: CASRGPYTKAGRERETQYF
clone size: .; D gene: TRBD1; V gene: TRBV9; J gene: TRBJ2-7; CDR3 DNA: TGTGCCAGCAGCGCCATGGGACAGGGGTCCCCCTACGAGCAGTACTTC; CDR3 protein: CASSAMGQGSPYEQYF